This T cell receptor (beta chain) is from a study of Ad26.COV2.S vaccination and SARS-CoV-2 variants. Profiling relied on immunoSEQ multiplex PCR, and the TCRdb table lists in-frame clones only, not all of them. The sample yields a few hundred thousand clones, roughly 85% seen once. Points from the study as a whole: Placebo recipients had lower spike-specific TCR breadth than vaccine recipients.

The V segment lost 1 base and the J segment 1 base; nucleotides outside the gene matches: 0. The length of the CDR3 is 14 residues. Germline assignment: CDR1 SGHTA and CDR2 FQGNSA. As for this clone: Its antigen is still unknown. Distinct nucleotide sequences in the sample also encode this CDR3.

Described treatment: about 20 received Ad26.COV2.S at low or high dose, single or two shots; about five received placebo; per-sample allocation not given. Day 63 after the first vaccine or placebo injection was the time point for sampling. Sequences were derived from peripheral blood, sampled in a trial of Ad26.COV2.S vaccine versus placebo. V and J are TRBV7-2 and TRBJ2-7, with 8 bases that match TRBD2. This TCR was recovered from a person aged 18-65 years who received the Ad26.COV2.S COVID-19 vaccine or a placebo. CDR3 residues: CASSLGGGSYEQYF. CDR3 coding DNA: TGTGCCAGCAGCTTAGGCGGGGGGTCCTACGAGCAGTACTTC.